This T cell receptor (beta chain) is from a study of T-cell memory formation after mild COVID-19. TCR alpha and TCR beta cDNA libraries carrying sample barcodes and UMIs were produced by 5'RACE using constant-segment primers. Each CDR3 protein gets one entry after TCRdb re-called the 5' RACE reads with MiXCR. The table lists 450,000 to 700,000 distinct CDR3 sequences, roughly 18% of them singletons, with more than 10% in the top ten. With V trimmed by 0 bases and J by 8 bases, 2 bases remained unmatched. Germline values: CDR1 DFQATT, CDR2 SNEGSKA (reference sequence). This CDR3 spans 14 amino acids. This clonotype has just a few counts.

What was sequenced was PBMCs or a T cell subset sorted from them (not recorded which). The receptor was isolated from an adult woman who had mild COVID-19 (a few samples of this study predate the infection). Cell type and time point are not known. J is TRBJ2-1 and V is TRBV20-1, with 12 bases lining up with TRBD2. The CDR3 bases are TGCAGTGCTAGAGACCTAGCGGGAGGGGATGAGCAGTTCTTC. It encodes CSARDLAGGDEQFF.